A selection of T cell receptor beta chains follows, all from one sample in a study of T cells in Graves' hyperthyroidism and ophthalmopathy. One entry per CDR3 protein, called by TCRdb with MiXCR from the multiplex PCR reads. This table has more than 550,000 distinct CDR3 sequences, about 18% appearing once. What was sequenced was blood. These receptors were collected from a man aged 45-65 years with Graves' hyperthyroidism. The CDR3 runs from the conserved cysteine through the conserved F or W. Each record gives: D gene, J gene, clone size, V gene, CDR3 DNA, CDR3 protein. D genes are given only for firm matches. Clone size is given for some rows only: seen once, a few or many times, or a class if the clone is expanded.

>NA|TRBJ1-5|few|TRBV28
TGTGCCAGCAGTTTCCTACGAGACGGGGCGCGGGGTCAGCCCCAGCATTTT
CASSFLRDGARGQPQHF
>NA|TRBJ2-7|many|TRBV2
TGTGCCAGCAGAGACGACAAAGGATTCTACGAGCAGTACTTC
CASRDDKGFYEQYF
>NA|TRBJ1-5|few|TRBV18
TGTGCCAGCTCACCACTCCGGGCAGCCCTCGGCAATCAGCCCCAGCATTTT
CASSPLRAALGNQPQHF
>TRBD1|TRBJ2-6|many|TRBV9
TGTGCCAGCAGCCCCCGACAGGGGATCGGCTCTGGGGCCAACGTCCTGACTTTC
CASSPRQGIGSGANVLTF
>NA|TRBJ1-1|many|TRBV11-2
TGTGCCAGCAGCTTGGAGGGGGGGGAGCTCCCCACTGAAGCTTTCTTT
CASSLEGGELPTEAFF
>NA|TRBJ2-3|NA|TRBV6-4
TGTGCCAGCAGAGAAGCGAGAGCGGGCGCAGATACGCAGTATTTT
CASREARAGADTQYF
>NA|TRBJ1-1|many|TRBV6-5
TGTGCCAGCAGTTACTCAAGATCGGGGAATGAAGCTTTCTTT
CASSYSRSGNEAFF
>TRBD2|TRBJ2-7|many|TRBV9
TGTGCCAGCAGCGTAGTAGCGGGAAGCTACGAGCAGTACTTC
CASSVVAGSYEQYF
>TRBD2|TRBJ2-7|NA|TRBV20-1
TGCAGTGCTCCCCCCCCAGCGGGAGTCTCCAACGAGCAGTACTTC
CSAPPPAGVSNEQYF
>NA|TRBJ2-2|many|TRBV14
TGTGCCAGCAGCTCCAGACGTGACACCGGGGAGCTGTTTTTT
CASSSRRDTGELFF
>TRBD1|TRBJ1-1|many|TRBV6-2/TRBV6-3
TGTGCCAGCAGTAAAGGACAGGGGTTCCCTGAAGCTTTCTTT
CASSKGQGFPEAFF
>TRBD1|TRBJ1-2|few|TRBV11-2
TGTGCCAGCAGCCAAGAGACAGCCGGGACAGGATTCTATGGCTACACCTTC
CASSQETAGTGFYGYTF
>TRBD2|TRBJ2-3|many|TRBV3-1
TGTGCCAGCAGCCATCCGGGACTAGCTGTTGGTACGCAGTATTTT
CASSHPGLAVGTQYF
>NA|TRBJ1-1|many|TRBV12-3/TRBV12-4
TGTGCCAGCAGTTCTACGTTTGAGACTCACGCTTTCTTT
CASSSTFETHAFF
>TRBD2|TRBJ2-2|few|TRBV27
TGTGCCAGCAGTCCCGCCGGTCGCGGGAGATCCACCGGGGAGCTGTTTTTT
CASSPAGRGRSTGELFF
>NA|TRBJ2-7|few|TRBV28
TGTGCCAGCACCTTTGTGGGTCACGAGCAGTACTTC
CASTFVGHEQYF
>NA|TRBJ1-2|many|TRBV12-5
TGTGCTAGTGGACGCTCTACCCCTGCGAACGCTAACTATGGCTACACCTTC
CASGRSTPANANYGYTF
>TRBD2|TRBJ2-1|many|TRBV27
TGTGCCAGCACCCCTGTAGCGGGAGACTCCTACAATGAGCAGTTCTTC
CASTPVAGDSYNEQFF
>TRBD1|TRBJ1-1|many|TRBV5-5
TGTGCCAGCAGCTGGGGACAGATCTTTAACACTGAAGCTTTCTTT
CASSWGQIFNTEAFF
>NA|TRBJ1-5|NA|TRBV9
TGTGCCAGCAGCGTTAACGAGAATAGCAATCAGCCCCAGCATTTT
CASSVNENSNQPQHF
>TRBD2|TRBJ2-2|many|TRBV7-2
TGTGCCAGCAGCGCCGGGGGGGCGCGATCGGGGGAGCTGTTTTTT
CASSAGGARSGELFF
>NA|TRBJ2-7|few|TRBV28
TGTGCCAGCATTAACCAGGGTTGGGGAGACTACGAGCAGTACTTC
CASINQGWGDYEQYF
>NA|TRBJ2-1|many|TRBV19
TGTGCCAGCAGCAGGGGTTACAATGAGCAGTTCTTC
CASSRGYNEQFF
>NA|TRBJ2-2|few|TRBV24-1
TGTGCCACCAGTGATTGGGACTCCCTCGGCAGGGAGCTGTCTTTT
CATSDWDSLGRELSF
>TRBD1|TRBJ2-3|NA|TRBV7-3
TGTGCCAGCAGCGGACAGGGGGGGATAGATACGCAGTATTTT
CASSGQGGIDTQYF
>TRBD2|TRBJ2-1|few|TRBV5-5
TGTGCCAGCAGCTTGGCGTCTAGCGGGCCCGAGCAGTTCTTC
CASSLASSGPEQFF
>NA|TRBJ2-5|NA|TRBV18
TGTGCCAGCTCGCTCCAGCGCGTAGAGACCCAGTACTTC
CASSLQRVETQYF
>NA|TRBJ2-1|NA|TRBV7-2
TGTGCCAGCAGCTTAGAGGACGGGCCCTACAATGAGCAGTTCTTC
CASSLEDGPYNEQFF
>NA|TRBJ1-4|many|TRBV2
TGTGCCAGCAGTGGGCAGGTCGAGGTTTATGAAAAACTGTTTTTT
CASSGQVEVYEKLFF
>NA|TRBJ1-1|NA|TRBV24-1
TGTGCCACCAGTGATCCGACAGTGAGACGAGCTTTCTTT
CATSDPTVRRAFF
>TRBD1|TRBJ2-4|few|TRBV27
TGTGCCAGCAGTTTAAGCCAGGGGGCCAAAAGCATTCAGTACTTC
CASSLSQGAKSIQYF
>NA|TRBJ2-3|many|TRBV15
TGTGCCACCAGCAGTGGGTCAGGGTTACGCACAGATACGCAGTATTTT
CATSSGSGLRTDTQYF
>NA|TRBJ1-1|many|TRBV7-9
TGTGCCAGCACCCTCTCCGGGGCCGTAATGAACACTGAAGCTTTCTTT
CASTLSGAVMNTEAFF
>NA|TRBJ2-1|many|TRBV7-2
TGTGCCAGCAGCTTAGAGTGGCATGAGCAGTTCTTC
CASSLEWHEQFF
>NA|TRBJ2-7|many|TRBV5-1
TGCGCCAGCAGCTTGACAGGTCCCGGAGCTTACGAGCAGTACTTC
CASSLTGPGAYEQYF
>NA|TRBJ2-7|few|TRBV29-1
TGCAGCGTTGAAGGAGGGGGGGCCTACGAGCAGTACTTC
CSVEGGGAYEQYF
>TRBD1|TRBJ1-4|NA|TRBV7-8
TGTGCCAGCAGCTTAGCGAACAACCAGGGGGAACTGTTTTTT
CASSLANNQGELFF
>NA|TRBJ1-6|many|TRBV7-9
TGTGCCAGCAGCTTATCCTCAGGGATTAATTCACCCCTCCACTTT
CASSLSSGINSPLHF
>NA|TRBJ1-6|few|TRBV7-9
TGTGCCAGCAGCTTGCTAGGGGGTGAAGGGAATTCACCCCTCCACTTT
CASSLLGGEGNSPLHF
>NA|TRBJ1-2|few|TRBV5-8
TGTGCCAGCAGCTTGGGCGGGGTAACTAACTATGGCTACACCTTC
CASSLGGVTNYGYTF
>NA|TRBJ1-5|few|TRBV28
TGTGCCAGCGGTGACTCGACAGGTCCGGCTCAGCCCCAGCATTTT
CASGDSTGPAQPQHF
>TRBD2|TRBJ2-2|many|TRBV7-2
TGTGCCAGCAGCTTAGCGCCAGGACTAGCGGAGACCGGGGAGCTGTTTTTT
CASSLAPGLAETGELFF
>NA|TRBJ2-3|many|TRBV2
TGTGCCAGCTCTCAATCAGATACGCAGTATTTT
CASSQSDTQYF
>NA|TRBJ1-3|few|TRBV5-1
TGCGCCAGCAGCTTGGATATTGGAAACACCATATATTTT
CASSLDIGNTIYF
>TRBD1|TRBJ2-2|NA|TRBV24-1
TGTGCCACCAGTGACTCCCCGAGACAGGGGAACACCGGGGAGCTGTTTTTT
CATSDSPRQGNTGELFF
>TRBD1|TRBJ2-7|many|TRBV6-5
TGTGCCAGCAGTTACTCACGGACAGGGGGTCCGGGATCCTTTGACGAGCAGTACTTC
CASSYSRTGGPGSFDEQYF
>TRBD2|TRBJ2-7|NA|TRBV6-1
TGTGCCAGCAGCCCTTTTGGATGGCGGGAGGTGGTGGTCGAGCAGTACTTC
CASSPFGWREVVVEQYF
>NA|TRBJ1-2|few|TRBV13
TGTGCCAGCAGCTTAGTTACTGAGAACTATGGCTACACCTTC
CASSLVTENYGYTF
>NA|TRBJ1-5|many|TRBV28
TGTGCCAGCAGTTTATCGACCCTCCGACGGATCAATCAGCCCCAGCATTTT
CASSLSTLRRINQPQHF
>NA|TRBJ1-1|NA|TRBV5-1
TGCGCCAGCAGCTCCGGGGCGAGGAACACTGAAGCTTTCTTT
CASSSGARNTEAFF
>TRBD1|TRBJ2-7|many|TRBV18
TGTGCCAGCCCGCACACAGGGGGCGCAAGTAGGAACGAGCAGTACTTC
CASPHTGGASRNEQYF
>NA|TRBJ2-7|many|TRBV11-2
TGTGCCAGCAGCCGAAGTTCTACGGCCTACGAGCAGTACTTC
CASSRSSTAYEQYF
>NA|TRBJ1-5|few|TRBV20-1
TGCAGTGCTAGAGCGGGGGAGCAGCCCCAGCATTTT
CSARAGEQPQHF